This entry lists 32 T cell receptor beta chains sequenced from one sample in a study of CD8 T cells in ankylosing spondylitis. Study-level points and caveats: Seemingly characteristic of ankylosing spondylitis blood was a TCR beta motif consisting of eight highly homologous variants.

Each CDR3 protein is one row after TCRdb ran MiXCR on the 5' RACE reads. This sample has more than 600,000 distinct CDR3 sequences, with under 20% found just once. No antigens are known for them. What was sequenced was blood, either unsorted or a sorted T cell fraction (not recorded which). These receptors were taken from a male donor with ankylosing spondylitis.

This chain uses TRBV12-3 or TRBV12-4 with TRBJ2-3; 9 bases map to TRBD2. This CDR3 comprises 19 residues. V was clipped by 2 bases and J by 6 bases; unmatched bases: 18. The CDR3 loop is CASSLRLAGRAQRADTQYF. The CDR3 nucleotides are TGTGCCAGCAGTTTAAGGCTAGCGGGGCGGGCCCAGCGGGCGGATACGCAGTATTTT.

This clonotype appeared many times. The rearrangement uses TRBV9 and TRBJ1-6; D not resolved. V lost 2 bases and J 5 bases, leaving 2 bases between the germline ends. Germline V gives CDR1 SGDLS, CDR2 YYNGEE. The CDR3 length is 12 residues. CDR3 bases: TGTGCCAGCAGCGTGGATAATTCACCCCTCCACTTT. Protein product: CASSVDNSPLHF.

The chain is built from TRBV7-2 and TRBJ2-7; D unresolved. The CDR3 covers 12 residues. Germline-derived CDR1 and CDR2 are SGHTA and FQGNSA. V was shortened by 5 bases and J by 6 bases, with 11 bases between the two germline ends. CDR3 nucleotide sequence: TGTGCCAGCAGCCTAGACCGGAGCGAGCAGTACTTC. This encodes CASSLDRSEQYF.

This clonotype was counted between two and nine times. The chain employs TRBV24-1 and TRBJ2-1, with a weak D call TRBD2 (6 bases). V was cut by 3 bases and J by 0 bases, with 11 bases left in between. Germline values: CDR1 KGHDR, CDR2 SFDVKD. The CDR3 runs 16 residues. The DNA for the CDR3 is TGTGCCACCAGTGATGCCCTAGCGAGCTCCTACAATGAGCAGTTCTTC. It codes for CATSDALASSYNEQFF.

This chain connects TRBV7-9 to TRBJ2-1, with D hard to call. The V gene lost 5 bases and the J gene lost 5 bases, with 19 bases spanning the gap. This CDR3 spans 16 amino acids. Per the germline V gene, CDR1 is SEHNR and CDR2 is FQNEAQ (reference sequence). The CDR3, as DNA: TGTGCCAGCAGCCTACTGTCTGGCGGTTTCAACAATGAGCAGTTCTTC. Translating it yields CASSLLSGGFNNEQFF.

V and J are TRBV5-5 and TRBJ2-7; 7 positions agree with TRBD2. With 0 bases clipped from V and 4 bases from J, the junction kept 10 bases outside the gene matches. This CDR3 spans 16 amino acids. Germline CDR1 is SGHKS and CDR2 is YYEKEE (reference sequence). CDR3 protein: CASSLVWGGPTYEQYF. The CDR3, as DNA: TGTGCCAGCAGCTTGGTCTGGGGGGGACCAACTTACGAGCAGTACTTC.

This clonotype was seen only a few times. The chain carries TRBV6-2 or TRBV6-3 and TRBJ1-1; tentative D call: TRBD1 (5 bases). This CDR3 contains 13 residues. The V gene lost 2 bases and the J gene lost 5 bases, with 9 bases spanning the gap. CDR1 and CDR2 (germline): MNHEY, SVGEGT. CDR3 residues: CASSYMRGTEAFF. CDR3 DNA: TGTGCCAGCAGTTACATGAGGGGAACTGAAGCTTTCTTT.

This chain uses TRBV30 with TRBJ1-1, with D possibly being TRBD1 (6 bases). Germline-derived CDR1 and CDR2 are GTSNPN and SVGIG (reference sequence). The V and J ends lost 4 bases and 3 bases respectively, with 12 bases between them. This CDR3 region has 13 residues. This chain's CDR3 is CAWTTGRDTEAFF. The CDR3 region has the DNA TGTGCCTGGACAACAGGGCGGGACACTGAAGCTTTCTTT.

The chain carries TRBV5-5 and TRBJ1-5; D ambiguous. Trimming shortened V by 1 base and J by 1 base, and 12 bases separated the two germline ends. Germline CDR1 SGHKS, CDR2 YYEKEE (reference sequence). The CDR3 covers 16 residues. CDR3 nucleotide sequence: TGTGCCAGCAGCTTGTTCAGCCAGATGAGCAATCAGCCCCAGCATTTT. This translates into CASSLFSQMSNQPQHF.

This clonotype was observed at least ten times. The chain is built from TRBV4-2 and TRBJ2-5; TRBD2 agrees at 7 bases. In germline, CDR1 is LGHNA, CDR2 YNFKEQ. V lost 1 base, J lost 2 bases, and 7 bases stayed unmatched. This CDR3 region has 16 residues. The chain's CDR3 is CASSQVSSGTQETQYF. As DNA, the CDR3 is TGTGCCAGCAGCCAAGTATCTAGCGGAACTCAAGAGACCCAGTACTTC.

This clonotype was seen a few times. The chain carries TRBV7-9 and TRBJ2-3; D unresolved. The ends were cut back, 5 bases at V and 4 bases at J, with 19 bases in the middle. Germline V gene data show CDR1 as SEHNR and CDR2 as FQNEAQ (reference sequence). The CDR3 totals 16 residues. As DNA, the CDR3 is TGTGCCAGCAGCGAAACTCAGGACCTCACAGCAGATACGCAGTATTTT. Protein: CASSETQDLTADTQYF.

This clonotype was detected only a few times. The chain is built from TRBV3-1 and TRBJ2-3, with 10 bases fitting TRBD1. J was trimmed by 4 bases and V by 1 base; bases with no gene match: 2. Germline V gene data show CDR1 as LGHDT and CDR2 as YNNKEL (reference sequence). This CDR3 is built from 15 residues. The CDR3 bases are TGTGCCAGCAGCCAAGCCGGGACAGGGGCAGATACGCAGTATTTT. Amino acid sequence: CASSQAGTGADTQYF.

The J gene is TRBJ1-4, the V gene TRBV7-8; the D gene is possibly TRBD1 (6 bases). Deletions cut 0 bases from V and 6 bases from J, with 17 bases between. There are 17 residues in the CDR3. Per the germline V gene, CDR1 is SGHVS and CDR2 is FQNEAQ. The CDR3 sequence: CASSLANTRGRYEKLFF. CDR3 sequence (DNA): TGTGCCAGCAGCTTAGCCAATACACGGGGGCGGTATGAAAAACTGTTTTTT.

This chain connects TRBV20-1 to TRBJ1-1, with D possibly matching TRBD1 (5 bases). Trimming cost V 2 bases and J 2 bases, with 12 bases left between them. The CDR3 covers 14 residues. Per germline, CDR1 DFQATT and CDR2 SNEGSKA (reference sequence). The CDR3 nucleotides read TGCAGTGCTAGACCCGGGGCCCTCAACACTGAAGCTTTCTTT. Protein product: CSARPGALNTEAFF.

The rearrangement links TRBV5-1 to TRBJ1-1, with 7 bases that match TRBD1. Germline CDR1 and CDR2: SGHRS and YFSETQ. The CDR3 has 14 amino acids. J was trimmed by 3 bases and V by 0 bases; bases with no gene match: 2. The CDR3, as DNA: TGCGCCAGCAGCTTGGACCAGGGGGACACTGAAGCTTTCTTT. Translation: CASSLDQGDTEAFF.

This clonotype showed up just a few times. For the CDR3, the DNA is TGTGCCAGCAGTTCCCCTCTAGCGGGATCCTACAATGAGCAGTTCTTC. Translating it yields CASSSPLAGSYNEQFF. The chain couples TRBV6-2 or TRBV6-3 to TRBJ2-1; 9 positions agree with TRBD2. Germline V gene lookup returns CDR1 MNHEY and CDR2 SVGEGT. Unmatched junction bases numbered 5, after V lost 4 bases and J lost 1 base. The CDR3 has 16 amino acids.

This clonotype was picked up a small number of times. V usage is TRBV12-3 or TRBV12-4 and J usage is TRBJ2-2; D possibly corresponds to TRBD2 (7 bases). This CDR3 contains 15 residues. Trimming took off 6 bases at V and 6 bases at J, with 17 bases between the two ends. CDR3 bases: TGTGCCAGCAGCACCGGAGGGGGGGCGCCCGGGGAGCTGTTTTTT. It specifies CASSTGGGAPGELFF.

The chain is built from TRBV20-1 and TRBJ1-5, with 8 positions matching TRBD1. The germline CDR1 and CDR2 sequences are DFQATT and SNEGSKA (reference sequence). The junction had 6 bases not matched to a gene; V was cut back by 1 base and J by 1 base. The CDR3 has 16 residues. The CDR3 region has the DNA TGCAGTGCTAGAGCTAGAGGACAGGGCAGCAATCAGCCCCAGCATTTT. It codes for CSARARGQGSNQPQHF.

This clonotype has a count of ten or more. Germline is not matched at one junction end, which may reflect a read error. CDR3 in amino acids: CSARGQGISYEQYF. The CDR3 bases are TGCAGTGCGAGAGGACAGGGAATATCCTACGAGCAGTACTTC. This sequence joins TRBV20-1 and TRBJ2-7; TRBD1 agrees at 8 bases. There are 14 residues in the CDR3. Germline CDR1 DFQATT, CDR2 SNEGSKA (reference sequence).

In the case of this clonotype: The junction differs from germline at one of its ends, possibly a read error. The chain is built from TRBV5-4 and TRBJ1-4; 7 positions agree with TRBD1. There are 15 residues in the CDR3. Germline CDR1 and CDR2: SGHNT and YYREEE (reference sequence). This CDR3 reads CAGSPSRQGNEKLFF. The CDR3 nucleotides read TGTGCCGGCAGCCCCTCGCGACAGGGAAATGAAAAACTGTTTTTT.

This clonotype was detected only a few times. The J gene is TRBJ2-5, the V gene TRBV29-1; perhaps TRBD1 as D (6 bases). V was trimmed by 7 bases and J by 5 bases, leaving 14 bases between them. The CDR3 spans 12 residues. Germline assignment: CDR1 SQVTM and CDR2 ANQGSEA. This chain's CDR3 is CSGGLAAETQYF. CDR3 bases: TGCAGCGGGGGGCTGGCCGCGGAGACCCAGTACTTC.

This clonotype was seen only a few times. Without the conserved terminal phenylalanine or tryptophan, this CDR3 likely stems from a read error. This chain links TRBV18 with TRBJ2-3; 8 nucleotides agree with TRBD2. The DNA end is more similar to TRBJ2-2, so the J call may be wrong. Germline V gene sequence: CDR1 KGHSH, CDR2 LQKENI. The CDR3 sequence is 12 residues long. CDR3 sequence (DNA): TGTGCCAGCTCACCGGCCGGGACTAGTCTGTTTCTT. This sequence encodes CASSPAGTSLFL.

This chain connects TRBV4-3 to TRBJ2-5; D may match TRBD1 or TRBD2 (6 bases each). With 1 base removed from V and 5 bases from J, the gap between germline ends came to 14 bases. CDR1 and CDR2 from the germline V gene are LGHNA and YSLEER. CDR3 length equals 15 residues. In DNA, the CDR3 is TGCGCCAGCAGCCAAGGGGGAGGCCAGGGGGAGACCCAGTACTTC. Its translation: CASSQGGGQGETQYF.

In its sample, this clonotype was seen a few times. V and J are TRBV5-1 and TRBJ1-1; possibly TRBD1 for D (5 bases). CDR3 size: 15 residues. V was clipped by 0 bases and J by 0 bases, with 9 bases between them. Germline V lookup: CDR1 SGHRS, CDR2 YFSETQ. CDR3: CASSLGGDLNTEAFF. For the CDR3, the DNA is TGCGCCAGCAGCTTGGGGGGGGATTTGAACACTGAAGCTTTCTTT.

The chain links TRBV7-8 to TRBJ2-6; 9 bases line up with TRBD1. Germline V gene data show CDR1 as SGHVS and CDR2 as FQNEAQ. The CDR3 runs to 18 residues. V was clipped by 7 bases and J by 1 base; unmatched bases: 11. The CDR3 spells CASILVGTGLSGANVLTF. In DNA form, the CDR3 reads TGTGCCAGCATCCTGGTCGGGACAGGGCTTTCTGGGGCCAACGTCCTGACTTTC.

This clonotype came up a few times. This rearrangement joins TRBV20-1 to TRBJ1-5; D gene uncertain. Germline V lookup: CDR1 DFQATT, CDR2 SNEGSKA (reference sequence). The V end lost 3 bases, the J end lost 0 bases, and 18 bases lay between the germline ends. This CDR3 is built from 17 residues. CDR3 in amino acids: CSARPLDGRYSNQPQHF. The CDR3 DNA reads TGCAGTGCTAGGCCCCTCGACGGACGTTATAGCAATCAGCCCCAGCATTTT.

This chain joins TRBV7-8 and TRBJ2-2; maybe TRBD2 (5 bases). The CDR3 is 16 amino acids. CDR1 and CDR2 (germline): SGHVS, FQNEAQ. Trimming pared 1 base from V and 7 bases from J, leaving 16 bases between. The DNA for the CDR3 is TGTGCCAGCAGCTTAGGGTCCGTCGGACGGGGCGGGGAGCTGTTTTTT. Translating gives CASSLGSVGRGGELFF.

The V gene is TRBV30, the J gene TRBJ2-2; either TRBD1 or TRBD2 may supply D (5 bases each). The V gene's germline CDR1 is GTSNPN and CDR2 SVGIG (reference sequence). V lost 2 bases and J 5 bases, leaving 9 bases between the germline ends. CDR3 length: 13 residues. Here the CDR3 reads CAWSWGGTGELFF. The CDR3 DNA is TGTGCCTGGAGTTGGGGCGGGACCGGGGAGCTGTTTTTT.

The V call is TRBV4-1, the J call TRBJ2-1; 7 nucleotides match TRBD2. V was pared by 4 bases and J by 4 bases, with 13 bases of the junction left unmatched. There are 17 residues in the CDR3. Germline assignment: CDR1 MGHRA and CDR2 YSYEKL. In nucleotides, the CDR3 is TGCGCCAGCAGCCTAGGCCCTCTAGCGGTTCCTTACAATGAGCAGTTCTTC. Its protein is CASSLGPLAVPYNEQFF.

V gene TRBV7-2 combines with J gene TRBJ2-5; the match to TRBD1 covers 7 bases. V gave up 6 bases and J gave up 0 bases; unmatched junction bases: 4. From germline, CDR1 is SGHTA and CDR2 FQGNSA. This CDR3 region has 14 residues. CDR3 coding DNA: TGTGCCAGCAGTTTCCAGGGGGACCAAGAGACCCAGTACTTC. Protein: CASSFQGDQETQYF.

This clonotype was counted between two and nine times. V gene TRBV5-5 combines with J gene TRBJ1-1; D is unclear. From germline, CDR1 is SGHKS and CDR2 YYEKEE (reference sequence). The CDR3 has 14 residues. Deletions cut 2 bases from V and 5 bases from J, with 13 bases between. The CDR3 DNA reads as TGTGCCAGCAGCTTTTGGGAGTATGGAACTGAAGCTTTCTTT. The encoded protein is CASSFWEYGTEAFF.

This clonotype was seen more than once but under ten times. The J gene is TRBJ1-5, the V gene TRBV2; possible D gene TRBD1, 6 bases. Germline-derived CDR1 and CDR2 are SNHLY and FYNNEI. V was shortened by 6 bases and J by 2 bases, with 14 bases between the two germline ends. The CDR3 consists of 15 residues. CDR3 DNA sequence: TGTGCCAGCAGCCCTCGAGGACAGCGCAATCAGCCCCAGCATTTT. This sequence encodes CASSPRGQRNQPQHF. Complete variable domain (other parts from reference TRBV2 and TRBJ1-5): EPEVTQTPSHQVTQMGQEVILRCVPISNHLYFYWYRQILGQKVEFLVSFYNNEISEKSEIFDDQFSVERPDGSNFTLKIRSTKLEDSAMYFCASSPRGQRNQPQHFGDGTRLSIL.